This TCR beta chain was recovered during a study of T-cell reconstitution after alpha-beta-depleted transplantation in children. This clonotype was recorded at least ten times. A TCRbeta library incorporating unique molecular identifiers was prepared. TCRdb called the PCR reads again in MiXCR, with one record for every CDR3 protein. Of roughly 300,000 distinct CDR3 sequences in the sample, approximately 10% are singletons; the top ten hold 2% to 3%. From germline, CDR1 is MNHEY and CDR2 SVGEGT. V lost 7 bases and J 11 bases, leaving 27 bases between the germline ends. The CDR3 extends over 16 amino acids.

The clonotype was recovered from a human donor who donated a stem cell graft to a child with acute lymphoblastic leukemia. V and J are TRBV6-2 or TRBV6-3 and TRBJ2-1, with D uncertain. The sequences come from PBMCs from the stem cell graft donor, collected from the stem cell graft. The CDR3 spells CASIPGAMLESRKQFF. CDR3 coding DNA: TGTGCCAGCATTCCCGGCGCGATGCTGGAGAGTCGGAAGCAGTTCTTC.